Listed below are T cell receptor beta chains from one sample, sequenced in a study of cytotoxic CD8 clonotypes in ibrutinib-treated CLL. Libraries were prepared by immunoSEQ multiplex PCR; TCRdb keeps only in-frame clonotypes and omits some of them. Among almost 45,000 clones, almost 70% were seen once, and the ten largest hold approximately 13%. The specimen was PBMCs, collected after 12 months of ibrutinib treatment. These receptors came from a human donor with chronic lymphocytic leukemia. Both conserved end residues are part of each CDR3. A D gene is named only where the DNA matches it firmly. A row's size may be missing; if present it is once, few, many or a size class.

size	length	J	V	D	CDR3	DNA
.	14	TRBJ2-1	TRBV6-5	TRBD2	CASSTSGRNNEQFF	TGTGCCAGCAGTACTAGCGGGAGAAATAATGAGCAGTTCTTC
.	16	TRBJ2-1	TRBV6-1	.	CASSGRGASSYNEQFF	TGTGCCAGCAGTGGACGGGGCGCCAGCTCCTACAATGAGCAGTTCTTC
.	18	TRBJ1-2	TRBV14	.	CASSQGETGPSSNYGYTF	TGTGCCAGCAGCCAAGGGGAAACAGGGCCTTCGAGTAACTATGGCTACACCTTC
.	16	TRBJ2-2	TRBV28	.	CASSLGGAGGTGELFF	TGTGCCAGCAGTTTAGGGGGGGCCGGTGGCACCGGGGAGCTGTTTTTT
.	14	TRBJ2-3	TRBV25-1	TRBD1	CASTKDRAADTQYF	TGTGCCAGCACCAAGGACAGGGCGGCAGATACGCAGTATTTT
few	16	TRBJ2-2	TRBV6-1	.	CASSEVPPDLPGELFF	TGTGCCAGCAGTGAAGTACCTCCAGACTTGCCCGGGGAGCTGTTTTTT
.	16	TRBJ1-3	TRBV6-6	.	CASGVSRRFSGNTIYF	TGTGCCAGCGGAGTTTCTCGGAGGTTCTCTGGAAACACCATATATTTT
.	17	TRBJ2-5	TRBV7-8	.	CASSPLRRVAKKETQYF	TGTGCCAGCAGCCCGCTTAGGAGGGTGGCGAAGAAAGAGACCCAGTACTTC
.	20	TRBJ2-1	TRBV10-2	.	CASTSGGRRSRGYSYNEQFF	TGCGCCAGCACCTCGGGGGGACGTCGGTCGAGGGGGTACTCCTACAATGAGCAGTTCTTC
.	17	TRBJ1-2	TRBV28	TRBD1	CASSSPGTGFGRNGYTF	TGTGCCAGCAGTTCGCCCGGGACAGGATTCGGGAGGAATGGCTACACCTTC
.	14	TRBJ1-1	TRBV2	.	CASSERDGNTEAFF	TGTGCCAGCAGTGAAAGGGACGGGAACACTGAAGCTTTCTTT
few	15	TRBJ2-7	TRBV19	TRBD2	CASSPASGSPDEQYF	TGTGCCAGTAGTCCCGCTAGCGGGAGCCCCGACGAGCAGTACTTC
.	14	TRBJ2-7	TRBV11-2	.	CASSLAGGGYEQYF	TGTGCCAGCAGCTTAGCCGGAGGGGGGTACGAGCAGTACTTC
.	16	TRBJ1-5	TRBV19	.	CASRNSGTYSNQPQHF	TGTGCCAGTAGGAACTCCGGGACCTATAGCAATCAGCCCCAGCATTTT
.	14	TRBJ2-7	TRBV10-3	.	CAISVEDTSYEQYF	TGTGCCATCAGTGTGGAGGACACTTCCTACGAGCAGTACTTC
.	17	TRBJ2-6	TRBV28	.	CASSTPGGGFGANVLTF	TGTGCCAGCAGTACCCCTGGCGGGGGCTTTGGGGCCAACGTCCTGACTTTC
.	15	TRBJ1-5	TRBV27	.	CASSLQGPLNQPQHF	TGTGCCAGCAGTTTACAGGGCCCCCTTAATCAGCCCCAGCATTTT
.	14	TRBJ2-1	TRBV5-1	.	CASRAGILVHEQFF	TGCGCCAGCAGAGCGGGTATCCTAGTGCATGAGCAGTTCTTC
.	15	TRBJ2-7	TRBV28	TRBD1	CASSQLQGVTYEQYF	TGTGCCAGCAGCCAGCTACAGGGGGTTACCTACGAGCAGTACTTC
.	12	TRBJ2-5	TRBV5-1	.	CASRSDQGSQYF	TGCGCCAGCAGGTCGGACCAGGGTTCCCAGTACTTC
.	12	TRBJ2-7	TRBV27	.	CASSRSPWEQYF	TGTGCCAGCAGTCGATCCCCCTGGGAGCAGTACTTC
few	15	TRBJ2-7	TRBV6-1	TRBD2	CASSPWTSGRNEQYF	TGTGCCAGCAGTCCGTGGACTAGCGGGAGGAACGAGCAGTACTTC
few	13	TRBJ2-1	TRBV7-7	TRBD2	CASSLASGGEQFF	TGTGCCAGCAGCTTAGCTTCGGGGGGTGAGCAGTTCTTC
few	15	TRBJ2-1	TRBV18	.	CASSPPTTGDNEQFF	TGTGCCAGCTCACCACCTACGACGGGAGACAATGAGCAGTTCTTC
once	16	TRBJ2-1	TRBV9	TRBD2	CASSDLAGGSYNEQFF	TGTGCCAGCAGCGATTTAGCGGGAGGATCCTACAATGAGCAGTTCTTC
.	11	TRBJ2-4	TRBV20-1	.	CSANLENIQYF	TGCAGTGCTAACCTAGAAAACATTCAGTACTTC
.	19	TRBJ2-1	TRBV4-1	TRBD2	CASSRVKGQGTSGSNEQFF	TGCGCCAGCAGCCGTGTAAAGGGGCAGGGGACTAGCGGATCCAATGAGCAGTTCTTC
.	20	TRBJ1-5	TRBV11-3	.	CASSLDGLSWGAVCNQPQHF	TGTGCCAGCAGCTTAGATGGGTTGTCCTGGGGGGCAGTATGCAATCAGCCCCAGCATTTT
.	12	TRBJ1-2	TRBV30	.	CAWSVRGDGYTF	TGTGCCTGGAGTGTACGCGGGGATGGCTACACCTTC
.	13	TRBJ2-5	TRBV6-5	.	CASQTRPWETQYF	TGTGCCAGCCAGACACGTCCCTGGGAGACCCAGTACTTC
.	11	TRBJ2-7	TRBV29-1	.	CSGRNTYEQYF	TGCAGCGGACGGAATACCTACGAGCAGTACTTC
.	13	TRBJ2-5	TRBV5-4	.	CASSSWTEETQYF	TGTGCCAGCAGCTCTTGGACAGAAGAGACCCAGTACTTC
.	14	TRBJ1-5	TRBV30	.	CAWSHRDSNQPQHF	TGTGCCTGGAGTCACAGGGATAGCAATCAGCCCCAGCATTTT
few	13	TRBJ2-7	TRBV6-4	.	CASSDSDLCEQYF	TGTGCCAGCAGTGACTCTGATCTTTGCGAGCAGTACTTC
.	15	TRBJ2-7	TRBV28	.	CASSSTSVGPYEQYF	TGTGCCAGCAGCTCCACCTCCGTGGGGCCTTACGAGCAGTACTTC
.	13	TRBJ2-7	TRBV10-3	.	CAINEGASYEQYF	TGTGCCATCAATGAGGGAGCATCCTACGAGCAGTACTTC
.	13	TRBJ2-7	TRBV7-8	.	CASSLAQSYEQYF	TGTGCCAGCAGCTTAGCGCAATCCTACGAGCAGTACTTC
once	17	TRBJ2-1	TRBV7-9	.	CASSLSPRGFKGGEQFF	TGTGCCAGCAGCTTAAGCCCCAGAGGATTCAAAGGGGGGGAGCAGTTCTTC
few	15	TRBJ1-1	TRBV5-1	.	CASSLWDALNTEAFF	TGCGCCAGCAGCCTTTGGGACGCCCTGAACACTGAAGCTTTCTTT
.	13	TRBJ2-5	TRBV11-2	.	CASSPGGERTQYF	TGTGCCAGCAGCCCAGGGGGGGAGAGAACCCAGTACTTC
once	16	TRBJ1-2	TRBV27	TRBD1	CASSPVGQGTNYGYTF	TGTGCCAGCAGTCCCGTAGGACAGGGGACTAACTATGGCTACACCTTC
once	15	TRBJ2-7	TRBV7-2	TRBD2	CASSLVTSGRDEQYF	TGTGCCAGCAGCTTAGTTACTAGCGGGAGGGATGAGCAGTACTTC
.	13	TRBJ1-3	TRBV7-2	.	CASSLASGNTIYF	TGTGCCAGCAGCTTGGCATCTGGAAACACCATATATTTT
.	14	TRBJ1-1	TRBV5-6	.	CASSLERVRTEAFF	TGTGCCAGCAGCTTGGAACGGGTAAGGACTGAAGCTTTCTTT
few	15	TRBJ2-2	TRBV19	TRBD2	CASSIEAGGTGELFF	TGTGCCAGTAGTATAGAGGCGGGGGGCACCGGGGAGCTGTTTTTT
.	15	TRBJ2-7	TRBV19	TRBD1	CASSVNRGSSYEQYF	TGTGCCAGTAGTGTAAACAGGGGGAGCTCCTACGAGCAGTACTTC
.	12	TRBJ2-1	TRBV11-3	.	CASSSLDNEQFF	TGTGCCAGCAGCTCTCTAGACAATGAGCAGTTCTTC
once	14	TRBJ1-2	TRBV29-1	TRBD1	CSVEAKDRVYGYTF	TGCAGCGTTGAAGCTAAAGACAGGGTGTATGGCTACACCTTC
.	14	TRBJ1-1	TRBV5-5	.	CASSSQRGSTEAFF	TGTGCCAGCAGCTCGCAGAGAGGGAGTACTGAAGCTTTCTTT
medium-sized	15	TRBJ2-1	TRBV28	TRBD1	CASRSGTGEVNEQFF	TGTGCCAGCAGGTCCGGGACAGGGGAGGTCAATGAGCAGTTCTTC
.	18	TRBJ2-2	TRBV11-2	.	CASSRIPPMRENTGELFF	TGTGCCAGCAGCCGTATCCCACCTATGCGCGAGAACACCGGGGAGCTGTTTTTT
.	14	TRBJ2-7	TRBV5-5	.	CASSWRTVRDEQYF	TGTGCCAGCAGCTGGCGGACAGTCCGCGACGAGCAGTACTTC
.	16	TRBJ2-3	TRBV6-4	.	CASSGKGGGRADTQYF	TGTGCCAGCAGTGGCAAAGGGGGGGGAAGGGCAGATACGCAGTATTTT
.	17	TRBJ2-3	TRBV7-9	TRBD2	CASSSHKAAGITDTQYF	TGTGCCAGCAGCTCCCATAAAGCAGCGGGAATCACAGATACGCAGTATTTT
few	14	TRBJ2-2	TRBV9	TRBD1	CASSGTGDTGELFF	TGTGCCAGCTCCGGGACAGGGGATACCGGGGAGCTGTTTTTT